Shown below are 17 T cell receptor beta chains from a single sample sequenced in a study of cytomegalovirus exposure and HLA in healthy donors. With 60 Vbeta and 13 Jbeta primers, the PCR was carried out. Sequenced by immunoSEQ multiplex PCR; TCRdb stores in-frame clones only, minus some. The repertoire holds under 200,000 clones, with 60% to 75% as singletons. The sample taken for sequencing was PBMCs. These receptor sequences come from a woman in her 50s in good health and CMV-seropositive.

This CDR3 is CAISESSQFSTDTQYF. CDR3 DNA: TGTGCCATCAGTGAATCTAGCCAATTTAGCACAGATACGCAGTATTTT. The chain recombines TRBV10-3 with TRBJ2-3; a weak D match, TRBD2 (5 bases). This CDR3 has 16 amino acids. The V and J ends lost 3 bases and 0 bases respectively, with 13 bases between them. Germline V gene sequence: CDR1 ENHRY, CDR2 SYGVKD.

The V gene is TRBV6-5, the J gene TRBJ1-1, with 9 bases that match TRBD1. Trimming cost V 5 bases and J 11 bases; bases outside gene matches: 9. CDR1 is MNHEY and CDR2 is SVGAGI in the germline V gene. This CDR3 comprises 13 residues. The DNA for the CDR3 is TGTGCCAGCAGTGAAGGGACAGGGAGAAATGCTTTCTTT. It encodes CASSEGTGRNAFF.

The chain recombines TRBV7-9 with TRBJ2-1; TRBD2 aligns across 13 bases. Per the germline V gene, CDR1 is SEHNR and CDR2 is FQNEAQ (reference sequence). Germline trimming cut 1 base from V and 3 bases from J; bases unmatched to any gene: 3. This CDR3 is built from 17 residues. The CDR3 DNA sequence: TGTGCCAGCAGCTTAGAGGGACTAGCGGGGATCTACAATGAGCAGTTCTTC. Protein: CASSLEGLAGIYNEQFF.

The chain employs TRBV18 and TRBJ2-3, with TRBD2 matching 7 bases. There are 16 residues in the CDR3. Germline loops: CDR1 KGHSH, CDR2 LQKENI. With V trimmed by 0 bases and J by 2 bases, 5 bases remained unmatched. The CDR3 nucleotides are TGTGCCAGCTCACCACCGGGGAGGGATGACACAGATACGCAGTATTTT. It specifies CASSPPGRDDTDTQYF. The variable domain in full, with the rest retrieved from reference TRBV18 and TRBJ2-3, is NAGVMQNPRHLVRRRGQEARLRCSPMKGHSHVYWYRQLPEEGLKFMVYLQKENIIDESGMPKERFSAEFPKEGPSILRIQQVVRGDSAAYFCASSPPGRDDTDTQYFGPGTRLTVL.

V is TRBV5-6 and J is TRBJ1-5; no reliable D call. CDR1 and CDR2 from the germline V gene are SGHDT and YYEEEE. The V gene lost 3 bases and the J gene lost 7 bases, with 11 bases spanning the gap. This CDR3 contains 13 residues. The CDR3 sequence is CASSSGTGQPQHF. CDR3 DNA sequence: TGTGCCAGCAGCTCCGGTACGGGACAGCCCCAGCATTTT.

The rearrangement joins TRBV7-9 to TRBJ2-2; D ambiguous. CDR1 is SEHNR and CDR2 is FQNEAQ in the germline V gene (reference sequence). V lost 10 bases, J lost 0 bases, and 9 bases lay in between. The CDR3 spans 13 residues. The CDR3 loop reads CATPVSNTGELFF. The CDR3 region has the DNA TGTGCCACCCCCGTTTCGAACACCGGGGAGCTGTTTTTT.

In this sample, this clone turned up a few times. V gene TRBV10-2 combines with J gene TRBJ2-1; maybe TRBD1 (6 bases). Trimming removed 6 bases at V and 1 base at J, with 13 bases between. The germline V gene encodes CDR1 WSHSY and CDR2 SAAADI. The length of the CDR3 is 15 residues. This CDR3 is CASSAGTLSYNEQFF. CDR3 DNA: TGCGCCAGCAGCGCCGGGACACTGTCCTACAATGAGCAGTTCTTC.

J is TRBJ1-1 and V is TRBV4-2, with 8 bases lining up with TRBD1. The J segment lost 1 base and the V segment lost 4 bases, leaving 5 bases of the junction unmatched. Germline loops: CDR1 LGHNA, CDR2 YNFKEQ. The CDR3 consists of 15 residues. CDR3 sequence: CASSRETGANTEAFF. The DNA for the CDR3 is TGTGCCAGCAGCCGAGAGACAGGGGCGAACACTGAAGCTTTCTTT.

This chain uses TRBV2 with TRBJ1-2, with a possible D match to TRBD1 (5 bases). Trimming removed 4 bases at V and 0 bases at J, with 12 bases between. The V gene's germline CDR1 is SNHLY and CDR2 FYNNEI. The CDR3 length is 15 residues. In nucleotides, the CDR3 is TGTGCCAGCAGTGCTCAAGGGGCCACTAACTATGGCTACACCTTC. Its protein product is CASSAQGATNYGYTF.

V gene TRBV18 combines with J gene TRBJ2-7; TRBD1 agrees at 10 bases. J gave up 2 bases and V 5 bases, and 3 bases lay outside the gene matches. The CDR3 consists of 14 residues. Germline CDR1 KGHSH, CDR2 LQKENI. The CDR3 DNA reads TGTGCCAGCTCAGCCGGGACAGGGGCCTACGAGCAGTACTTC. Its protein is CASSAGTGAYEQYF.

The chain links TRBV18 to TRBJ1-5; D gene unclear. The CDR3 runs to 15 residues. Trimming left V 2 bases short and J 4 bases short, with 12 bases between. The germline V gene encodes CDR1 KGHSH and CDR2 LQKENI. The CDR3 here is CASSPSETVNQPQHF. Here the CDR3 DNA reads TGTGCCAGCTCACCATCGGAGACCGTTAATCAGCCCCAGCATTTT. Variable domain in full (rest from reference TRBV18 and TRBJ1-5): NAGVMQNPRHLVRRRGQEARLRCSPMKGHSHVYWYRQLPEEGLKFMVYLQKENIIDESGMPKERFSAEFPKEGPSILRIQQVVRGDSAAYFCASSPSETVNQPQHFGDGTRLSIL.

This clone was seen once. V gene TRBV6-5 combines with J gene TRBJ2-1; 9 nucleotides line up with TRBD2. Germline V lookup: CDR1 MNHEY, CDR2 SVGAGI. This CDR3 is 14 amino acids long. V shed 6 bases and J 6 bases; nucleotides not matched to a gene: 6. The CDR3 nucleotides are TGTGCCAGCAGCTTAGCGGGGGACTTCAATGAGCAGTTCTTC. Amino acids: CASSLAGDFNEQFF.

The chain carries TRBV7-9 and TRBJ2-2; 9 bases are a match to TRBD2. The V gene's germline CDR1 is SEHNR and CDR2 FQNEAQ (reference sequence). This CDR3 comprises 14 residues. Losses at the gene ends were 9 bases for V and 0 bases for J; bases not matched to a gene: 2. CDR3 residues: CASTSGPNTGELFF. The CDR3 DNA sequence: TGTGCCAGTACTAGCGGGCCGAACACCGGGGAGCTGTTTTTT.

The genes are TRBV7-2 and TRBJ1-1; D may be TRBD1 (6 bases). From germline, CDR1 is SGHTA and CDR2 FQGNSA. Trimming stripped 2 bases from V and 3 bases from J, with 13 bases between. The CDR3 loop spans 15 amino acids. The CDR3 nucleotides read TGTGCCAGCAGCTTATGGGGGGGCAGGGACACTGAAGCTTTCTTT. This gives the protein CASSLWGGRDTEAFF.

The chain uses TRBV27 and TRBJ1-1, with a possible D match to TRBD1 (5 bases). The CDR3 consists of 13 residues. Trimming removed 3 bases at V and 1 base at J, with 6 bases between. Germline V CDR1 and CDR2: MNHEY, SMNVEV (reference sequence). CDR3 DNA sequence: TGTGCCAGCAGTTTTGACAGGAACACTGAAGCTTTCTTT. Translation gives CASSFDRNTEAFF.

CDR3: CASSLGGGDNQPQHF. The DNA for the CDR3 is TGTGCCAGCAGCTTGGGAGGGGGGGACAATCAGCCCCAGCATTTT. The chain employs TRBV5-4 and TRBJ1-5; a weak D match, TRBD1 (6 bases). V lost 0 bases, J lost 3 bases, and 10 bases lay in between. The germline V gene encodes CDR1 SGHNT and CDR2 YYREEE (reference sequence). The CDR3 covers 15 residues.

This chain joins TRBV2 and TRBJ2-3; perhaps TRBD1 as D (6 bases). This CDR3 spans 14 amino acids. The V end lost 4 bases, the J end lost 8 bases, and 16 bases lay between the germline ends. Germline CDR1 and CDR2: SNHLY and FYNNEI. The DNA for the CDR3 is TGTGCCAGCAGTGCCCAACAGGGAAAGGGTACGCAGTATTTT. Translated, it gives CASSAQQGKGTQYF.